One sample yielded the 24 T cell receptor beta chains listed below, sequenced in a study of a mutant IDH1 vaccine in newly diagnosed glioma. Time point denoted: week 5, during vaccination. Vaccination comprised doses that each held 300 ug of mutant IDH1 20-mer peptide, plus topical imiquimod. TCRdb's copy holds only in-frame clones and misses some; the assay was immunoSEQ multiplex PCR. The data hold around 36,000 clones, with more than 85% observed a single time. Antigens of these TCRs are unknown. The input for sequencing was PBMCs, taken from a glioma patient whose treatment included an IDH1 peptide vaccine. These TCRs come from a man aged 45 to 65 with glioma.

The chain is built from TRBV9 and TRBJ2-3; 7 nucleotides line up with TRBD1. This CDR3 has 17 amino acids. Germline-derived CDR1 and CDR2 are SGDLS and YYNGEE. V was pared by 0 bases and J by 1 base, with 8 bases of the junction left unmatched. The CDR3 loop reads CASSVGTGREGTDTQYF. As DNA, the CDR3 is TGTGCCAGCAGCGTAGGGACAGGACGAGAGGGCACAGATACGCAGTATTTT.

The gene calls are TRBV7-9 and TRBJ2-5; a possible D gene is TRBD2 (5 bases). V was cut by 6 bases and J by 2 bases, with 13 bases left in between. The V gene's germline CDR1 is SEHNR and CDR2 FQNEAQ (reference sequence). The CDR3 consists of 14 residues. This CDR3 is CASRARETQETQYF. The CDR3 DNA follows: TGTGCCAGCAGGGCCCGGGAAACGCAAGAGACCCAGTACTTC.

V usage is TRBV5-1 and J usage is TRBJ2-2; TRBD2 matches at 11 bases. CDR1 SGHRS and CDR2 YFSETQ come from the germline V gene. V was clipped by 0 bases and J by 2 bases; unmatched bases: 6. This CDR3 has 18 amino acids. CDR3 nucleotides: TGCGCCAGCAGCTTGGCAACTAGCGGGGGCCCAAACACCGGGGAGCTGTTTTTT. Protein sequence: CASSLATSGGPNTGELFF. Together with reference TRBV5-1 and TRBJ2-2, the CDR3 gives the full variable domain: KAGVTQTPRYLIKTRGQQVTLSCSPISGHRSVSWYQQTPGQGLQFLFEYFSETQRNKGNFPGRFSGRQFSNSRSEMNVSTLELGDSALYLCASSLATSGGPNTGELFFGEGSRLTVL.

V usage is TRBV9 and J usage is TRBJ2-3, with D hard to call. Germline assignment: CDR1 SGDLS and CDR2 YYNGEE. The CDR3 has 11 residues. Trimming removed 4 bases at V and 6 bases at J, with 6 bases between. For the CDR3, the DNA is TGTGCCAGCAGCACGGCGGATACGCAGTATTTT. Its protein product is CASSTADTQYF.

The chain recombines TRBV25-1 with TRBJ2-2, with D perhaps matching TRBD1 (6 bases). Per germline, CDR1 MGHDK and CDR2 SYGVNS. The CDR3 length is 17 residues. Trimming cost V 3 bases and J 4 bases, with 18 bases left between them. The CDR3: CASSDARQGLATGELFF. The CDR3 DNA sequence: TGTGCCAGCAGTGACGCCCGCCAGGGGCTGGCCACCGGGGAGCTGTTTTTT.

This rearrangement joins TRBV4-1 to TRBJ2-7; no reliable D call. The germline V gene has CDR1 MGHRA and CDR2 YSYEKL. The CDR3 is 14 residues long. V was cut by 0 bases and J by 2 bases, with 8 bases left in between. Here the CDR3 reads CASSQEPSTYEQYF. The CDR3 DNA sequence: TGCGCCAGCAGCCAAGAACCAAGTACCTACGAGCAGTACTTC.

The chain carries TRBV10-3 and TRBJ2-6; a possible D gene is TRBD1 (5 bases). This CDR3 is built from 15 residues. Germline V gene lookup returns CDR1 ENHRY and CDR2 SYGVKD. Trimming left V 3 bases short and J 2 bases short, with 8 bases between. CDR3 in amino acids: CAISDRAAGANVLTF. The CDR3 DNA is TGTGCCATCAGTGACAGGGCGGCTGGGGCCAACGTCCTGACTTTC.

This sequence joins TRBV29-1 and TRBJ2-7, with D hard to call. The V end was cut by 0 bases, the J end by 3 bases, with 9 bases between. The CDR3 loop spans 13 amino acids. Germline CDR1 reads SQVTM; CDR2 reads ANQGSEA. The CDR3 coding sequence is TGCAGCGTTGAAGAACCCGACGGCTACGAGCAGTACTTC. It encodes CSVEEPDGYEQYF.

The chain has TRBV7-8 and TRBJ1-1; 7 positions match TRBD1. J gave up 1 base and V 5 bases, and 4 bases lay outside the gene matches. The germline V gene has CDR1 SGHVS and CDR2 FQNEAQ. The CDR3 consists of 14 residues. CDR3 bases: TGTGCCAGCAGCGCACGACAGGGGAACACTGAAGCTTTCTTT. This translates into CASSARQGNTEAFF.

The V call is TRBV4-3, the J call TRBJ1-6; maybe TRBD1 (5 bases). Germline-derived CDR1 and CDR2 are LGHNA and YSLEER. The CDR3 extends over 14 amino acids. Deletions cut 0 bases from V and 7 bases from J, with 7 bases between. For the CDR3, the DNA is TGCGCCAGCAGCCAAGACGGGGGGAATTCACCCCTCCACTTT. Its protein product is CASSQDGGNSPLHF.

This chain joins TRBV30 and TRBJ1-2; TRBD1 agrees at 7 bases. Per the germline V gene, CDR1 is GTSNPN and CDR2 is SVGIG (reference sequence). J was trimmed by 4 bases and V by 2 bases; bases with no gene match: 4. The length of the CDR3 is 13 residues. The DNA of the CDR3 is TGTGCCTGGAGTCTAGGGACAGTCTATGGCTACACCTTC. The encoded protein is CAWSLGTVYGYTF. Supplemented by reference TRBV30 and TRBJ1-2, the full variable domain reads SQTIHQWPATLVQPVGSPLSLECTVEGTSNPNLYWYRQAAGRGLQLLFYSVGIGQISSEVPQNLSASRPQDRQFILSSKKLLLSDSGFYLCAWSLGTVYGYTFGSGTRLTVV.

CDR3 bases: TGTGCCAGCTCTCCGCGGGGTATAACGGAGACCCAGTACTTC. Encoded protein: CASSPRGITETQYF. The genes are TRBV11-1 and TRBJ2-5; weak D call: TRBD2 (6 bases). Germline-derived CDR1 and CDR2 are SGHAT and FQDESV (reference sequence). The CDR3 extends over 14 amino acids. Trimming left V 8 bases short and J 5 bases short, with 18 bases between.

The chain couples TRBV7-9 to TRBJ1-2, with a possible D match to TRBD1 (6 bases). V was cut by 3 bases and J by 3 bases, with 11 bases left in between. CDR1 is SEHNR and CDR2 is FQNEAQ in the germline V gene (reference sequence). This CDR3 is 14 amino acids long. CDR3 in DNA: TGTGCCAGCAGCTTTACAGGGTCGGACTATGGCTACACCTTC. It is translated as CASSFTGSDYGYTF.

The CDR3, as DNA: TGTGCCAGTAGTCTCGGCGCCCGGGCCAAAAACATTCAGTACTTC. Residues: CASSLGARAKNIQYF. The J gene is TRBJ2-4, the V gene TRBV19; D ambiguous. The CDR3 length is 15 residues. Deletions cut 5 bases from V and 1 base from J, with 12 bases between. Germline CDR1 LNHDA, CDR2 SQIVND (reference sequence).

This chain uses TRBV6-5 with TRBJ1-4; TRBD1 is a possible D gene (6 bases). From germline, CDR1 is MNHEY and CDR2 SVGAGI. V gave up 0 bases and J gave up 7 bases, with 6 bases separating them. This CDR3 has 13 residues. The CDR3 loop is CASSYSTGEKLFF. For the CDR3, the DNA is TGTGCCAGCAGTTACTCGACAGGTGAAAAACTGTTTTTT.

The chain joins TRBV6-5 to TRBJ1-2; perhaps TRBD1 as D (5 bases). This CDR3 has 13 amino acids. V dropped 4 bases and J dropped 4 bases, with 10 bases sitting between them. Germline CDR1 and CDR2: MNHEY and SVGAGI. The DNA of the CDR3 is TGTGCCAGCAGTTCCAGGGACCTCTATGGCTACACCTTC. Translation gives CASSSRDLYGYTF.

The chain recombines TRBV28 with TRBJ2-3; no clear D. The CDR3 extends over 17 amino acids. Trimming took 2 bases from V and 2 from J, leaving 17 bases between them. The germline V gene has CDR1 MDHEN and CDR2 SYDVKM. DNA of the CDR3: TGTGCCAGCAGTTTACTGGCAGCGAACCCTTACACAGATACGCAGTATTTT. Translating gives CASSLLAANPYTDTQYF.

This clone was detected only once. V usage is TRBV6-5 and J usage is TRBJ2-3; D possibly uses TRBD1 or TRBD2 (5 bases each). The V gene's germline CDR1 is MNHEY and CDR2 SVGAGI. V was shortened by 2 bases and J by 0 bases, with 12 bases between the two germline ends. There are 16 residues in the CDR3. CDR3 nucleotide sequence: TGTGCCAGCAGTTACCAGGGAGCGACTAGCACAGATACGCAGTATTTT. As protein: CASSYQGATSTDTQYF.

V and J are TRBV19 and TRBJ2-7; D may correspond to TRBD1 or TRBD2 (5 bases each). V lost 3 bases to trimming and J lost 2 bases, with 11 bases between them. The CDR3 runs to 14 residues. CDR1 and CDR2 from the germline V gene are LNHDA and SQIVND (reference sequence). For the CDR3, the DNA is TGTGCCAGTAGTATTCCGGGACGGACCTACGAGCAGTACTTC. It encodes CASSIPGRTYEQYF.

In DNA form, the CDR3 reads TGTGCCAGCAGCTTAGAGAAGGGCAACTATGGCTACACCTTC. Amino acids: CASSLEKGNYGYTF. The chain has TRBV7-8 and TRBJ1-2; no clear D gene. V shed 1 base and J shed 2 bases, with 8 bases lying between them. Per germline, CDR1 SGHVS and CDR2 FQNEAQ. This CDR3 region has 14 residues. Together with reference TRBV7-8 and TRBJ1-2, the CDR3 gives the full variable domain: GAGVSQSPRYKVAKRGQDVALRCDPISGHVSLFWYQQALGQGPEFLTYFQNEAQLDKSGLPSDRFFAERPEGSVSTLKIQRTQQEDSAVYLCASSLEKGNYGYTFGSGTRLTVV.

As concerns this clone: No conserved phenylalanine or tryptophan ends this CDR3, so it is likely a read error. DNA for the CDR3: TGTGCCAGCAGTCCCCCGGGACTAACCTACGAGCAGTACCTC. Its protein product is CASSPPGLTYEQYL. The chain is built from TRBV6-5 and TRBJ2-7; TRBD2 matches 7 bases. The CDR3 is made up of 14 amino acids. The V and J ends lost 5 bases and 2 bases, in that order; junction bases with no gene match: 6. The germline V gene encodes CDR1 MNHEY and CDR2 SVGAGI.

The rearrangement links TRBV7-8 to TRBJ1-2; no clear D. The CDR3 is 14 amino acids. Germline V lookup: CDR1 SGHVS, CDR2 FQNEAQ. Trimming took 5 bases from V and 4 from J, leaving 14 bases between them. The CDR3 DNA reads as TGTGCCAGCAGCCCACGGGAAGAGAGCTATGGCTACACCTTC. Translation gives CASSPREESYGYTF.

The chain recombines TRBV5-3 with TRBJ2-1; a possible D gene is TRBD1 (6 bases). TRBV5-3 is identified as an open reading frame with a role that is uncertain. There are 18 residues in the CDR3. Trimming took 2 bases from V and 2 from J, leaving 20 bases between them. The CDR3 here is CARSFNKASQGPYNEQFF. As DNA, the CDR3 is TGTGCCAGAAGCTTCAATAAGGCGTCACAGGGACCCTACAATGAGCAGTTCTTC.

The V and J genes are TRBV5-1 and TRBJ2-1; tentative D call: TRBD2 (5 bases). The CDR3 totals 14 residues. Germline CDR1 SGHRS, CDR2 YFSETQ. V lost 3 bases and J 5 bases, leaving 12 bases between the germline ends. CDR3 sequence reads: CASSWGAGNNEQFF. CDR3 DNA sequence: TGCGCCAGCAGCTGGGGAGCTGGGAACAATGAGCAGTTCTTC.